Given below is one T cell receptor (beta chain) in context. No antigen is known for it. It may be a read error: a sequence one base away is much more abundant. The sample is drawn from a study of T and B cells in COVID-19 patients. Study-wide background: The recovered cohort's median age was around 30 years, versus approximately 73 years in active infection.

Study-level points and caveats: Sorted SARS-CoV-2-responsive or tetramer+ T cells and CD4+, regulatory and CD8+ subsets were not yet sequenced. At recovery TRB diversity and richness exceeded healthy donors, after highly clonal active COVID-19 repertoires. The recovered cohort had thousands of exclusive TCR clusters, including 25 to 35 low generation probability clusters.

TRB was amplified from about 260-540 ng of blood genomic DNA. Multiplex PCR with BIOMED2 TRB-A/B primer pools amplified TRB rearrangements. One entry per CDR3 protein results from TCRdb running MiXCR on the multiplex PCR reads. The table lists under 15,000 distinct CDR3 sequences, about 28% of them singletons. Source material: blood. This clonotype was obtained from a human donor who had recovered from COVID-19.

CDR3 coding DNA: TGTGCCAGCAGAGGACATGGTACCCATGAGCAGTTCTTC. It codes for CASRGHGTHEQFF. This sequence joins TRBV6-1 and TRBJ2-1; a possible D gene is TRBD1 (5 bases). Germline assignment: CDR1 MNHNS and CDR2 SASEGT. The CDR3 is 13 amino acids. V was clipped by 6 bases and J by 8 bases, with 14 bases between them.